The 30 T cell receptor beta chains below come from one sample, sequenced in a study of T cells after yellow fever vaccination. TCRdb reprocessed the 5' RACE reads with MiXCR, giving one entry per CDR3 protein. This table holds 500,000 to 650,000 distinct CDR3 sequences, about 14% found once. Material: PBMCs, obtained on the day of the yellow fever booster vaccination. These receptor sequences come from a man aged 30 to 39 who received the YFV17D yellow fever vaccine.

J is TRBJ1-1 and V is TRBV29-1, with D possibly being TRBD1 (6 bases). There are 14 residues in the CDR3. Germline-derived CDR1 and CDR2 are SQVTM and ANQGSEA. The V end lost 6 bases, the J end lost 8 bases, and 22 bases lay between the germline ends. The CDR3, as DNA: TGCAGCGTAGCCGGCAGACGGACAGTTTTAGAAGCTTTCTTT. Residues: CSVAGRRTVLEAFF.

The chain couples TRBV20-1 to TRBJ2-3, with 12 bases aligning to TRBD1. CDR1 DFQATT and CDR2 SNEGSKA come from the germline V gene (reference sequence). Trimming at V came to 6 bases and at J to 3 bases, leaving 4 bases not matched to a gene. This CDR3 spans 14 amino acids. CDR3 nucleotide sequence: TGCAGTGCCTGGGACAGGGGGCGAACAGATACGCAGTATTTT. Translating gives CSAWDRGRTDTQYF.

The rearrangement joins TRBV7-9 to TRBJ2-1; D possibly corresponds to TRBD2 (6 bases). Germline V lookup: CDR1 SEHNR, CDR2 FQNEAQ (reference sequence). The germline V and J ends were trimmed by 5 bases and 0 bases, with 14 bases remaining between them. The CDR3 totals 16 residues. The CDR3 loop reads CASSPGSGNSYNEQFF. CDR3 nucleotide sequence: TGTGCCAGCAGCCCCGGTAGCGGAAACTCCTACAATGAGCAGTTCTTC.

The V call is TRBV11-3, the J call TRBJ2-7, with D tentatively TRBD1 (5 bases). Trimming took off 2 bases at V and 3 bases at J, with 14 bases between the two ends. This CDR3 is built from 15 residues. Germline V gene sequence: CDR1 SGHNT, CDR2 YENEEA. Here the CDR3 reads CASSLPRKGFYEQYF. CDR3 nucleotide sequence: TGTGCCAGCAGCTTACCCCGGAAGGGGTTCTACGAGCAGTACTTC.

At least ten counts were recorded for this clonotype. The chain recombines TRBV24-1 with TRBJ2-1; tentatively, D is TRBD2 (5 bases). The CDR3 length is 13 residues. The germline CDR1 and CDR2 sequences are KGHDR and SFDVKD. Trimming took 3 bases from V and 4 from J, leaving 6 bases between them. CDR3 nucleotides: TGTGCCACCAGTGATCCGGGATACAATGAGCAGTTCTTC. Translating it yields CATSDPGYNEQFF.

This clonotype was counted ten times or more. The germline gene is not matched at one end of the junction; a read error may be the cause. The rearrangement uses TRBV7-7 and TRBJ2-1, with 8 nucleotides matching TRBD1. Germline assignment: CDR1 SSHAT and CDR2 FNYEAQ (reference sequence). The CDR3 is 14 amino acids. CDR3 in DNA: TGTGCTAGCAGCTTGGACAGGGCCGACAATGAGCAGTTCTTC. This sequence encodes CASSLDRADNEQFF.

This clonotype has ten or more counts. One end of the junction varies from germline; a read error may be responsible. The chain uses TRBV20-1 and TRBJ2-2, with D tentatively TRBD2 (5 bases). CDR1 DFQATT and CDR2 SNEGSKA come from the germline V gene (reference sequence). The CDR3 covers 13 residues. CDR3 residues: CSASLVRTGELVF. In DNA, the CDR3 is TGCAGTGCTAGCCTAGTGCGCACCGGGGAGCTGGTTTTT.

V gene TRBV27 combines with J gene TRBJ2-1; D may be TRBD1 or TRBD2 (5 bases each). Trimming took 5 bases from V and 2 from J, leaving 13 bases between them. Germline lookup yields CDR1 MNHEY and CDR2 SMNVEV (reference sequence). The CDR3 has 15 residues. CDR3 residues: CASSPGQGPYNEQFF. The CDR3 DNA reads as TGTGCCAGCAGTCCGGGGCAGGGCCCCTACAATGAGCAGTTCTTC.

The CDR3 DNA follows: TGTGCCAGCAGCGTAGCTGCGGTGGCGGGAGCCCACTCCGAGCAGTACTTC. Translating it yields CASSVAAVAGAHSEQYF. V and J are TRBV9 and TRBJ2-7; 7 bases are a match to TRBD2. Germline loops: CDR1 SGDLS, CDR2 YYNGEE. This CDR3 has 17 amino acids. Trimming at V came to 0 bases and at J to 6 bases, leaving 15 bases not matched to a gene.

This clonotype was found a few times. This chain connects TRBV5-6 to TRBJ2-1; 10 bases map to TRBD2. V was clipped by 5 bases and J by 0 bases; unmatched bases: 14. Germline CDR1 SGHDT, CDR2 YYEEEE. The CDR3 length is 19 residues. DNA for the CDR3: TGTGCCAGCAGAAGGGTAGTAGCGGGAGGTCCTACCTCCTACAATGAGCAGTTCTTC. Residues: CASRRVVAGGPTSYNEQFF.

This clonotype was seen a handful of times. The chain combines TRBV6-5 with TRBJ2-7; TRBD1 matches at 7 bases. V shed 0 bases and J 5 bases; nucleotides not matched to a gene: 10. Germline V gene lookup returns CDR1 MNHEY and CDR2 SVGAGI. This CDR3 is built from 16 residues. CDR3: CASSYSLDRVKDEQYF. The CDR3, as DNA: TGTGCCAGCAGTTACTCGCTAGACAGGGTAAAGGACGAGCAGTACTTC.

The V and J genes are TRBV18 and TRBJ2-5; 10 bases fit TRBD1. Germline CDR1 reads KGHSH; CDR2 reads LQKENI. The CDR3 spans 15 residues. The junction had 9 bases not matched to a gene; V was cut back by 4 bases and J by 7 bases. The CDR3 region has the DNA TGTGCCAGCTCACACACCGGGACAGGGGCTCTGACCCAGTACTTC. Its translation is CASSHTGTGALTQYF.

V is TRBV20-1 and J is TRBJ2-1; 9 bases agree with TRBD2. There are 14 residues in the CDR3. The trim removed 7 bases at V and 7 bases at J, leaving 11 bases unmatched. The germline V gene encodes CDR1 DFQATT and CDR2 SNEGSKA (reference sequence). The CDR3, as DNA: TGCAGTGGCGCTGGCGGGAGGGCCGGGAATGAGCAGTTCTTC. Amino acids: CSGAGGRAGNEQFF.

This clonotype was seen a handful of times. This rearrangement joins TRBV9 to TRBJ2-2; 7 bases are shared with TRBD1. In germline, CDR1 is SGDLS, CDR2 YYNGEE. V was clipped by 3 bases and J by 6 bases; unmatched bases: 14. This CDR3 comprises 17 residues. Here the CDR3 reads CASSGLRDRMYSGELFF. DNA for the CDR3: TGTGCCAGCAGCGGACTCCGGGACAGAATGTATTCCGGGGAGCTGTTTTTT.

The rearrangement joins TRBV7-9 to TRBJ2-1; the match to TRBD2 covers 7 bases. Trimming cost V 7 bases and J 3 bases; bases outside gene matches: 12. The CDR3 has 16 amino acids. Germline V gene sequence: CDR1 SEHNR, CDR2 FQNEAQ (reference sequence). The CDR3 coding sequence is TGTGCCAGCACCCTCGGGGCTGGACTAGACTACAATGAGCAGTTCTTC. Its translation: CASTLGAGLDYNEQFF.

This clonotype has only a few counts. The CDR3 here is CASSHPAGDTEQYF. The CDR3, as DNA: TGTGCCAGCAGCCACCCCGCGGGCGATACCGAGCAGTACTTC. V and J are TRBV14 and TRBJ2-7; D perhaps matches TRBD2 (5 bases). This CDR3 is 14 amino acids long. The V and J ends lost 3 bases and 6 bases respectively, with 15 bases between them. Germline assignment: CDR1 SGHDN and CDR2 FVKESK.

The V gene is TRBV4-3, the J gene TRBJ2-1; 10 positions match TRBD2. This CDR3 comprises 19 residues. The germline gives CDR1 LGHNA, CDR2 YSLEER. V was clipped by 0 bases and J by 3 bases; unmatched bases: 11. The CDR3: CASSQEGAASGSLYNEQFF. Written as DNA, the CDR3 is TGCGCCAGCAGCCAAGAAGGGGCGGCTAGCGGGAGCCTCTACAATGAGCAGTTCTTC.

This clonotype was seen at least ten times. V gene TRBV12-3 or TRBV12-4 combines with J gene TRBJ2-7; D gene ambiguous. The CDR3 has 13 amino acids. The germline V and J ends were trimmed by 2 bases and 2 bases, with 7 bases remaining between them. CDR3 bases: TGTGCCAGCAGTTTACCCGGGCCCTACGAGCAGTACTTC. Residues: CASSLPGPYEQYF.

This clonotype was seen only a few times. V gene TRBV28 combines with J gene TRBJ1-1; D perhaps matches TRBD1 (6 bases). Germline CDR1 MDHEN, CDR2 SYDVKM. The CDR3 is 16 residues long. V lost 3 bases and J lost 7, with 21 bases in between. The CDR3 nucleotides are TGTGCCAGCAGTTTCGCCACAGGGCCCTACAACCTTGAAGCTTTCTTT. Its translation: CASSFATGPYNLEAFF. Full variable domain (rest looked up from reference TRBV28 and TRBJ1-1): DVKVTQSSRYLVKRTGEKVFLECVQDMDHENMFWYRQDPGLGLRLIYFSYDVKMKEKGDIPEGYSVSREKKERFSLILESASTNQTSMYLCASSFATGPYNLEAFFGQGTRLTVV.

This chain uses TRBV29-1 with TRBJ2-7; D is undetermined. The V and J ends lost 4 bases and 0 bases respectively, with 10 bases between them. The CDR3 totals 13 residues. CDR1 SQVTM and CDR2 ANQGSEA come from the germline V gene. The CDR3 DNA follows: TGCAGCGTTGTCAAGGGCAGCTCCTACGAGCAGTACTTC. This translates into CSVVKGSSYEQYF.

This clonotype came up a few times. The rearrangement joins TRBV7-2 to TRBJ2-7; no definite D call. V was cut by 5 bases and J by 7 bases, with 12 bases left in between. The germline V gene has CDR1 SGHTA and CDR2 FQGNSA. The CDR3 extends over 12 amino acids. This CDR3 is CASSARMGEQYF. The CDR3, as DNA: TGTGCCAGCAGCGCCCGAATGGGAGAGCAGTACTTC.

Of note for this clonotype: This sequence may be a read error, since a much larger clone differs from it by one base. This sequence joins TRBV12-3 or TRBV12-4 and TRBJ2-5; D unclear. This CDR3 spans 14 amino acids. The DNA for the CDR3 is TGTGCCAGCAGCACCGGTGGAGCCGCAGAGACCCTGTACTTC. Translation: CASSTGGAAETLYF.

This clonotype was recorded a few times. V gene TRBV20-1 combines with J gene TRBJ2-2, with 10 bases fitting TRBD2. Germline assignment: CDR1 DFQATT and CDR2 SNEGSKA (reference sequence). V was clipped by 6 bases and J by 6 bases; unmatched bases: 13. The CDR3 totals 16 residues. The CDR3 loop is CSAHLAGVGGAGELFF. In DNA, the CDR3 is TGCAGTGCCCACCTAGCGGGAGTCGGCGGAGCCGGGGAGCTGTTTTTT.

This clonotype was counted between two and nine times. V and J are TRBV20-1 and TRBJ2-3, with D tentatively TRBD1 or TRBD2 (5 bases each). The V end lost 3 bases, the J end lost 4 bases, and 11 bases lay between the germline ends. This CDR3 comprises 13 residues. CDR1 and CDR2 (germline): DFQATT, SNEGSKA (reference sequence). CDR3 sequence: CSASSGPADTQYF. CDR3 in DNA: TGCAGTGCTAGTTCGGGGCCAGCAGATACGCAGTATTTT.

The chain combines TRBV20-1 with TRBJ2-1; TRBD2 agrees at 7 bases. Germline values: CDR1 DFQATT, CDR2 SNEGSKA (reference sequence). The junction had 4 bases not matched to a gene; V was cut back by 5 bases and J by 0 bases. CDR3 length: 14 amino acids. The CDR3 nucleotides are TGCAGTGCTCCTAGCGGTTTCTCCTACAATGAGCAGTTCTTC. Protein product: CSAPSGFSYNEQFF.

The rearrangement links TRBV19 to TRBJ2-1, with TRBD2 matching over 7 bases. With 5 bases clipped from V and 4 bases from J, the junction kept 5 bases outside the gene matches. Germline CDR1 reads LNHDA; CDR2 reads SQIVND (reference sequence). CDR3 size: 14 residues. This CDR3 is CASSRGEAYNEQFF. The CDR3 coding sequence is TGTGCCAGTAGTCGGGGGGAGGCATACAATGAGCAGTTCTTC.

The V and J genes are TRBV24-1 and TRBJ1-2; D ambiguous. This CDR3 comprises 12 residues. The V gene lost 9 bases and the J gene lost 6 bases, with 13 bases spanning the gap. Germline assignment: CDR1 KGHDR and CDR2 SFDVKD. The CDR3 sequence: CATYSFWDGYTF. CDR3 DNA: TGTGCCACCTACTCCTTCTGGGATGGCTACACCTTC.

This clonotype came up a few times. The chain has TRBV30 and TRBJ2-5; possible D gene TRBD1, 5 bases. The V gene lost 0 bases and the J gene lost 2 bases, with 10 bases spanning the gap. This CDR3 region has 14 residues. CDR1 GTSNPN and CDR2 SVGIG come from the germline V gene (reference sequence). The CDR3, as DNA: TGTGCCTGGAGTGTAGGGGCAGTACAAGAGACCCAGTACTTC. This codes for CAWSVGAVQETQYF.

The table lists this clonotype with many counts. The V call is TRBV5-1, the J call TRBJ1-6, with D possibly being TRBD1 (6 bases). Trimming cost V 2 bases and J 10 bases, with 16 bases left between them. This CDR3 region has 15 residues. Germline-derived CDR1 and CDR2 are SGHRS and YFSETQ. The CDR3: CASSLGDNNKSPLHF. CDR3 in DNA: TGCGCCAGCAGCTTAGGGGACAACAACAAGTCACCCCTCCACTTT.

The genes are TRBV3-1 and TRBJ2-1, with TRBD1 matching over 8 bases. J gave up 0 bases and V 5 bases, and 3 bases lay outside the gene matches. This CDR3 is built from 15 residues. Germline assignment: CDR1 LGHDT and CDR2 YNNKEL (reference sequence). The CDR3 loop is CASSVTGGSYNEQFF. In DNA form, the CDR3 reads TGTGCCAGCAGCGTAACAGGGGGCTCCTACAATGAGCAGTTCTTC.